The clone carrying this T cell receptor (beta chain) was observed a handful of times. Its cognate antigen is unknown. During its preparation, the TCRbeta library received unique molecular identifiers. MiXCR, applied by TCRdb to the PCR reads, yields one record per CDR3 protein. Of roughly 790,000 distinct CDR3 sequences in the sample, about 15% were seen once. This entry is derived from a study of T-cell reconstitution after alpha-beta-depleted transplantation in children. General study points: From surviving recipient T cells and thymic progenitors came the high day-60 TCRbeta diversity observed in some patients. From newly produced T cells came most of the T-cell counts and diversity one year after transplant. About two months after transplant, alpha-beta T cells reportedly came from several hundred expanded graft clones.

Germline CDR1 MGHRA, CDR2 YSYEKL. V lost 4 bases, J lost 0 bases, and 11 bases lay in between. This CDR3 contains 15 residues. The J gene is TRBJ2-3, the V gene TRBV4-1; unclear D gene. The TCR originated in a male patient between 5 and 17 years old who had a stem cell transplant for acute lymphoblastic leukemia, so the T cells may come from the graft donor. The sequenced sample was PBMCs, mostly from graft donor cells, obtained 360 days after TCRalphabeta/CD19-depleted stem cell transplant. For the CDR3, the DNA is TGCGCCAGCAGCCCCCCGGCTAGTAGCACAGATACGCAGTATTTT. This codes for CASSPPASSTDTQYF.